This T cell receptor (beta chain) was retrieved from a study of early T cells in non-severe SARS-CoV-2 infection. Study summary: Chains were unpaired, as sequencing was done on bulk RNA from unsorted whole blood.

CDR1 and CDR2 (germline): SGHAT, FQNNGV. This CDR3 region has 16 residues. The junction had 5 bases not matched to a gene; V was cut back by 2 bases and J by 4 bases. cDNA molecules, individually, were tagged with unique molecular identifiers. TCRdb called the 5' RACE reads again in MiXCR, with one record for every CDR3 protein. Seen here are 55,000 to 75,000 distinct CDR3 sequences, about 7.7% observed once, and the top ten hold about 3.2%. The clonotype comes from an adult who was a healthcare worker with PCR-confirmed SARS-CoV-2 infection or an uninfected control (not recorded which). Source material: whole blood. This chain links TRBV11-2 with TRBJ2-2, with 9 nucleotides matching TRBD1. This CDR3 reads CASSLYRTGVTGELFF. DNA for the CDR3: TGTGCCAGCAGCTTATATCGGACAGGGGTCACCGGGGAGCTGTTTTTT.